These 20 T cell receptor beta chains share one sample of origin, sequenced in a study of blood T cells in healthy people across ages. Then a second PCR, running roughly 6 to 11 cycles, was carried out with a sample-barcoded 5' primer and a J-beta primer mix. In TCRdb, the 5' RACE reads were re-called with MiXCR into one record per CDR3 protein. Seen here are 1.5 million to 2 million distinct CDR3 sequences, roughly 49% observed once, and the top ten hold around 2.1%. The material sequenced was blood. These receptors were collected from a woman in her 40s in good health.

This clonotype was found a few times. The chain is built from TRBV6-5 and TRBJ2-3; D gene unclear. The CDR3 has 14 amino acids. V was cut by 5 bases and J by 10 bases, with 19 bases left in between. Germline CDR1 and CDR2: MNHEY and SVGAGI. Here the CDR3 reads CASSPVLLHEAQYF. The CDR3 DNA reads as TGTGCCAGCAGTCCCGTACTCCTGCATGAAGCGCAGTATTTT.

This chain links TRBV6-5 with TRBJ2-6, with D tentatively TRBD1 (5 bases). V was shortened by 7 bases and J by 0 bases, with 13 bases between the two germline ends. There are 16 residues in the CDR3. The V gene's germline CDR1 is MNHEY and CDR2 SVGAGI. The CDR3 sequence: CASIPKTGSGANVLTF. CDR3 sequence (DNA): TGTGCCAGCATTCCCAAAACAGGCTCTGGGGCCAACGTCCTGACTTTC.

J is TRBJ1-4 and V is TRBV20-1; perhaps TRBD1 as D (5 bases). The CDR3 spans 17 residues. Germline V lookup: CDR1 DFQATT, CDR2 SNEGSKA (reference sequence). V was cut by 3 bases and J by 8 bases, with 25 bases left in between. The CDR3 bases are TGCAGTGCTAGGACCCGGAAAAGGGGCCTCTTGGAGGAAAAACTGTTTTTT. It specifies CSARTRKRGLLEEKLFF.

This clonotype was observed a handful of times. The rearrangement links TRBV12-3 or TRBV12-4 to TRBJ2-1; 10 bases map to TRBD2. The CDR3 has 14 amino acids. J lost 12 bases, V lost 4 bases, and 9 bases had no gene match. CDR3 DNA: TGTGCCAGCAGTTACCTAGAGCGGGGGGGCCGGCAGTTCTTC. Its translation is CASSYLERGGRQFF.

V usage is TRBV2 and J usage is TRBJ2-1; TRBD2 aligns across 7 bases. After removal of 6 bases from V and 5 bases from J, the junction contained 13 bases not matched to a gene. This CDR3 is 16 amino acids long. Germline V gives CDR1 SNHLY, CDR2 FYNNEI. The CDR3 loop is CASSARWAGVNNEQFF. CDR3 nucleotides: TGTGCCAGCAGCGCCAGGTGGGCGGGGGTAAACAATGAGCAGTTCTTC.

The chain links TRBV20-1 to TRBJ2-1, with 10 bases aligning to TRBD2. From germline, CDR1 is DFQATT and CDR2 SNEGSKA (reference sequence). The J segment lost 6 bases and the V segment lost 2 bases, leaving 4 bases of the junction unmatched. The CDR3 loop spans 14 amino acids. CDR3 bases: TGCAGTGCTAGAAGGCTAGCGGGGGCCAATGAGCAGTTCTTC. Protein product: CSARRLAGANEQFF.

This chain joins TRBV24-1 and TRBJ2-1, with 10 bases matching TRBD1. Germline lookup yields CDR1 KGHDR and CDR2 SFDVKD. The junction had 12 bases not matched to a gene; V was cut back by 3 bases and J by 8 bases. This CDR3 region has 17 residues. The CDR3 region has the DNA TGTGCCACCAGTGATCCGACCGGGACAGGGGACTCCTATGAGCAGTTCTTC. Translation gives CATSDPTGTGDSYEQFF.

This clonotype was detected only a few times. The chain uses TRBV7-9 and TRBJ2-7; TRBD1 matches at 8 bases. TRBJ2-5 matches the DNA end more closely, so the J call is doubtful. The CDR3 is 15 amino acids. The germline V gene has CDR1 SEHNR and CDR2 FQNEAQ (reference sequence). The CDR3 loop reads CASSSPGQARETQYF. DNA for the CDR3: TGTGCCAGCAGCTCCCCGGGACAGGCCAGGGAGACCCAGTACTTC.

The table lists this clonotype with a count of one. The V call is TRBV7-9, the J call TRBJ2-2; 7 bases fit TRBD1. The CDR3 length is 15 residues. Per germline, CDR1 SEHNR and CDR2 FQNEAQ (reference sequence). J was trimmed by 2 bases and V by 5 bases; bases with no gene match: 5. The CDR3 spells CASSHGTANTGELFF. The CDR3 DNA sequence: TGTGCCAGCAGCCACGGGACAGCCAACACCGGGGAGCTGTTTTTT.

The chain carries TRBV25-1 and TRBJ2-3; 7 bases line up with TRBD2. This CDR3 comprises 16 residues. CDR1 and CDR2 (germline): MGHDK, SYGVNS. Unmatched junction bases numbered 9, after V lost 4 bases and J lost 2 bases. As DNA, the CDR3 is TGTGCCAGCAGTGCATGGACTAGTTCGATCACAGATACGCAGTATTTT. Translation: CASSAWTSSITDTQYF.

The chain is built from TRBV24-1 and TRBJ2-3; possibly TRBD2 for D (7 bases). V lost 3 bases and J 3 bases, leaving 15 bases between the germline ends. CDR1 KGHDR and CDR2 SFDVKD come from the germline V gene. This CDR3 has 16 residues. Written as DNA, the CDR3 is TGTGCCACCAGTGATCCCACAGGGAGGGGGACAGATACGCAGTATTTT. Residues: CATSDPTGRGTDTQYF.

The chain uses TRBV20-1 and TRBJ2-5, with 9 positions matching TRBD1. The J call may be incorrect, as the DNA end agrees better with TRBJ2-7. The CDR3 extends over 15 amino acids. Germline lookup yields CDR1 DFQATT and CDR2 SNEGSKA (reference sequence). The CDR3 region is CSVRSLRTGAVEQYF. DNA of the CDR3: TGCAGTGTGCGGAGTCTCCGGACAGGGGCGGTCGAGCAGTACTTC.

The rearrangement links TRBV4-1 to TRBJ1-1, with D tentatively TRBD1 (5 bases). Germline V CDR1 and CDR2: MGHRA, YSYEKL. The CDR3 is 16 residues long. V was trimmed by 0 bases and J by 1 base, leaving 12 bases between them. The CDR3 sequence: CASSQERTRGNTEAFF. The DNA for the CDR3 is TGCGCCAGCAGCCAAGAGCGGACTAGGGGGAACACTGAAGCTTTCTTT.

The V gene is TRBV5-1, the J gene TRBJ1-1, with D possibly being TRBD1 (5 bases). CDR3 size: 15 residues. The germline V and J ends were trimmed by 7 bases and 0 bases, with 16 bases remaining between them. In germline, CDR1 is SGHRS, CDR2 YFSETQ. The CDR3 protein is CASGLAGTVNTEAFF. For the CDR3, the DNA is TGCGCCAGCGGCCTTGCCGGGACGGTGAACACTGAAGCTTTCTTT.

This clonotype has more than one count but fewer than ten. The chain couples TRBV12-3 or TRBV12-4 to TRBJ2-7; possibly TRBD1 for D (7 bases). The V end lost 10 bases, the J end lost 7 bases, and 17 bases lay between the germline ends. This CDR3 contains 12 residues. For the CDR3, the DNA is TGTGCCATTATACTCAGGGGGACTGAGCAGTACTTC. Protein sequence: CAIILRGTEQYF.

The chain recombines TRBV6-5 with TRBJ2-5; 11 nucleotides agree with TRBD1. CDR3 length: 15 amino acids. Trimming removed 4 bases from V and 5 bases from J; junction bases left unmatched: 6. CDR1 and CDR2 from the germline V gene are MNHEY and SVGAGI. The CDR3 DNA reads as TGTGCCAGCAGTTCGGACAGGGGGCAAGGGGAGACCCAGTACTTC. This codes for CASSSDRGQGETQYF.

The chain links TRBV20-1 to TRBJ2-3; the D gene is possibly TRBD2 (7 bases). The CDR3 has 15 amino acids. V was trimmed by 3 bases and J by 9 bases, leaving 22 bases between them. Germline V gene lookup returns CDR1 DFQATT and CDR2 SNEGSKA (reference sequence). CDR3 sequence (DNA): TGCAGTGCTAGCCCCGCCGCGGGGGCTACAGGAACGCAGTATTTT. Its protein product is CSASPAAGATGTQYF.

This clonotype was counted between two and nine times. The genes are TRBV7-2 and TRBJ2-3; no definite D call. Germline CDR1 SGHTA, CDR2 FQGNSA. This CDR3 contains 16 residues. Deletions cut 1 base from V and 0 bases from J, with 11 bases between. The CDR3 DNA is TGTGCCAGCAGCTTAGATCGGGCGGTCAGCACAGATACGCAGTATTTT. It codes for CASSLDRAVSTDTQYF.

The chain couples TRBV29-1 to TRBJ2-4; perhaps TRBD1 as D (6 bases). Germline V lookup: CDR1 SQVTM, CDR2 ANQGSEA. The CDR3 length is 15 residues. Trimming took off 6 bases at V and 2 bases at J, with 17 bases between the two ends. CDR3 DNA sequence: TGCAGCGTAGTTCCAGGGACATCCCCCAAAAACATTCAGTACTTC. Protein sequence: CSVVPGTSPKNIQYF.

This clonotype was detected only a few times. The CDR3, as DNA: TGTGCCAGCAGTTCGACAGGGAAGGCGGAGACCCAGTACTTC. This sequence encodes CASSSTGKAETQYF. The V and J genes are TRBV27 and TRBJ2-5; 7 bases are shared with TRBD1. V shed 4 bases and J 5 bases; nucleotides not matched to a gene: 7. Germline V gene data show CDR1 as MNHEY and CDR2 as SMNVEV (reference sequence). The CDR3 covers 14 residues.